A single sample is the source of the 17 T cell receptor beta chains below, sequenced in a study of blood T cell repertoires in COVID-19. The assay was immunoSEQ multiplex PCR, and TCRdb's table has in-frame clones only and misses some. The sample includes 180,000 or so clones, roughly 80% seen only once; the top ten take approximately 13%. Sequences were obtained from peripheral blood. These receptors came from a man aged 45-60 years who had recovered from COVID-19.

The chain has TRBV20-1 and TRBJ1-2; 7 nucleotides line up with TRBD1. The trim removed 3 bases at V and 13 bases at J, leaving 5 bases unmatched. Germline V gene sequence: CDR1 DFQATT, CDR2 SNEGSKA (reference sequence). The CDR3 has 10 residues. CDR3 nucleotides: TGCAGTGCTAGGGGGACAGTGACCACCTTC. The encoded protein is CSARGTVTTF.

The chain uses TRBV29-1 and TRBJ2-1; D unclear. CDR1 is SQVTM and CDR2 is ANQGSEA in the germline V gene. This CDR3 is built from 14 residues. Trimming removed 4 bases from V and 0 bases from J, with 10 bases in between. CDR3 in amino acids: CSVVAVISYNEQFF. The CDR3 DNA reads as TGCAGCGTTGTGGCGGTGATCTCCTACAATGAGCAGTTCTTC.

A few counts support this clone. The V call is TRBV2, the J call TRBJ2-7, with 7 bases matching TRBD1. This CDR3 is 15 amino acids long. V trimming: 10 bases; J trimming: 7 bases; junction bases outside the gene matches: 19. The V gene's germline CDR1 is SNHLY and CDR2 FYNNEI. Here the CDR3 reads CATSDRSAFPLEQYF. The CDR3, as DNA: TGTGCCACCTCGGACAGGTCGGCTTTTCCCCTAGAGCAGTACTTC.

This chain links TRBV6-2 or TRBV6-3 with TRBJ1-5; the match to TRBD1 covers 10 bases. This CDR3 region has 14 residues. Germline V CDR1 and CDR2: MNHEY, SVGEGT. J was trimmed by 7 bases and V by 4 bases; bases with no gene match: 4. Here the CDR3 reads CASSLTGGRQPQHF. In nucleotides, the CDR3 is TGTGCCAGCAGTTTGACAGGGGGCCGGCAGCCCCAGCATTTT.

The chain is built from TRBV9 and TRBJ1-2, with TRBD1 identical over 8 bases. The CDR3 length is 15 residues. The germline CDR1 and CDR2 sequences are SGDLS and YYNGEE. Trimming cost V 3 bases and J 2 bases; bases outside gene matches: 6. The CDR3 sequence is CASSAHRGDNYGYTF. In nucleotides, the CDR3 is TGTGCCAGCAGCGCCCACAGGGGGGACAACTATGGCTACACCTTC. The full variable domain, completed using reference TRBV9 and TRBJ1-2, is DSGVTQTPKHLITATGQRVTLRCSPRSGDLSVYWYQQSLDQGLQFLIQYYNGEERAKGNILERFSAQQFPDLHSELNLSSLELGDSALYFCASSAHRGDNYGYTFGSGTRLTVV.

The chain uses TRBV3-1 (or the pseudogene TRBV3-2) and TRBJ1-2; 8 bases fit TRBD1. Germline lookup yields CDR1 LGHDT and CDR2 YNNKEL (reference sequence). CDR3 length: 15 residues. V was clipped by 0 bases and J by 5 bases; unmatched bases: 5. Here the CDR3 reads CASSQDGQGGYGYTF. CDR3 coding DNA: TGTGCCAGCAGCCAAGATGGACAGGGCGGGTATGGCTACACCTTC.

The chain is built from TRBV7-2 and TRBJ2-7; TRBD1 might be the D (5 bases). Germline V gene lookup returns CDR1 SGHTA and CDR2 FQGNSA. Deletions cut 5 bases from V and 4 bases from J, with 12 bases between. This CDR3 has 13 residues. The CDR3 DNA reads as TGTGCCAGCAGCAACAGGTTTGGGTACGAGCAGTACTTC. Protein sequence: CASSNRFGYEQYF.

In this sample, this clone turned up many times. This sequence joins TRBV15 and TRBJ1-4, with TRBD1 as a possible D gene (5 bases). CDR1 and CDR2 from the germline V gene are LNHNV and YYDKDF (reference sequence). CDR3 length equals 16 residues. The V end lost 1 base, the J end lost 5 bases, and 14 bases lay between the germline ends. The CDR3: CATSRVGGTGNEKLFF. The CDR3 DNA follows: TGTGCCACCAGCAGAGTGGGGGGTACAGGCAATGAAAAACTGTTTTTT.

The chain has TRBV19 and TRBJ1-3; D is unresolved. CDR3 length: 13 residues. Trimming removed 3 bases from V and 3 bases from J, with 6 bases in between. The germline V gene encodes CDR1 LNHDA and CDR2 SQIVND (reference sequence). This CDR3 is CASSIWLGNTIYF. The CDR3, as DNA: TGTGCCAGTAGTATCTGGCTTGGAAACACCATATATTTT.

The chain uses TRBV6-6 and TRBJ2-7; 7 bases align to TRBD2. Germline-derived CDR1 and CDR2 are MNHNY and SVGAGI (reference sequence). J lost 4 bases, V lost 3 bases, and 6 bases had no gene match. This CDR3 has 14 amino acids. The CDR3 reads CASSYMGGSYEQYF. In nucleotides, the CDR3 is TGTGCCAGCAGTTATATGGGCGGGAGTTACGAGCAGTACTTC.

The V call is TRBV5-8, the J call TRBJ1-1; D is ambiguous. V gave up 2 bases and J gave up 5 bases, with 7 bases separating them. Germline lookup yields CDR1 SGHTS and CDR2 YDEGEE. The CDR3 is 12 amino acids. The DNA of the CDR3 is TGTGCCAGCAGCTTTTCGTTTACTGAAGCTTTCTTT. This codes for CASSFSFTEAFF.

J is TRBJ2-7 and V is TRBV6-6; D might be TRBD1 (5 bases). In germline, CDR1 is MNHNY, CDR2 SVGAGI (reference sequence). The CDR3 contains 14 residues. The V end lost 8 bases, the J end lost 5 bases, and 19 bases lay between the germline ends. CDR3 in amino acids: CASRSWQGIDEQYF. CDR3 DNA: TGTGCCAGCCGGTCTTGGCAGGGTATCGACGAGCAGTACTTC.

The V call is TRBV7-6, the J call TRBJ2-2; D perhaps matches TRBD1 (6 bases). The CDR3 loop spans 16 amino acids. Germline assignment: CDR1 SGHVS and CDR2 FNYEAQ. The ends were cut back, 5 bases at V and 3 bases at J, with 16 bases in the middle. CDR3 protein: CASSETTGWDTGELFF. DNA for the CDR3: TGTGCCAGCAGCGAAACGACAGGCTGGGACACCGGGGAGCTGTTTTTT. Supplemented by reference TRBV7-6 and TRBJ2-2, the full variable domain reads GAGVSQSPRYKVTKRGQDVALRCDPISGHVSLYWYRQALGQGPEFLTYFNYEAQQDKSGLPNDRFSAERPEGSISTLTIQRTEQRDSAMYRCASSETTGWDTGELFFGEGSRLTVL.

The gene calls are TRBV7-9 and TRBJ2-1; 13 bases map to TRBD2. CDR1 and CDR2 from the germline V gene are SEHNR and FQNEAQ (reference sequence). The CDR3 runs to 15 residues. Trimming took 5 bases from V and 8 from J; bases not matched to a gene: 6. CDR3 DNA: TGTGCCAGCAGCGAACTAGCGGGAGGGCCCCATGAGCAGTTCTTC. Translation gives CASSELAGGPHEQFF.

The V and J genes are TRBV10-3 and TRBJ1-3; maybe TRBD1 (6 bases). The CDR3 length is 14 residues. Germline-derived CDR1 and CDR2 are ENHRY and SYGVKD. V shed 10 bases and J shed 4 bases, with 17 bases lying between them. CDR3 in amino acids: CATTPGGQGNTIYF. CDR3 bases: TGTGCCACCACGCCGGGGGGGCAAGGAAACACCATATATTTT.

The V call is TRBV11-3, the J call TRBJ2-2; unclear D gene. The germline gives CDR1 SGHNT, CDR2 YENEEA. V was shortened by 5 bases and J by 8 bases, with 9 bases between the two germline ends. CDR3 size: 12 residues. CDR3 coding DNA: TGTGCCAGCAGCCTGGAGTTGGGGGAGCTGTTTTTT. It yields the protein CASSLELGELFF.

CDR3 region: CASSLESSGSTDTQYF. CDR3 nucleotides: TGCGCCAGCAGCTTGGAGTCTAGCGGGAGCACAGATACGCAGTATTTT. V usage is TRBV5-1 and J usage is TRBJ2-3, with 8 bases aligning to TRBD2. The CDR3 runs 16 residues. Looked up from germline, CDR1 is SGHRS and CDR2 is YFSETQ. V trimming: 0 bases; J trimming: 0 bases; junction bases outside the gene matches: 3.